This TCR beta chain stems from a study of CD8+ T cells in alopecia areata. This clone has just a few counts. cDNA prepared by RNA extraction and subsequent reverse transcription served as the template for sequencing. Sequenced by immunoSEQ multiplex PCR; TCRdb stores in-frame clones only, minus some. This sample carries some 100,000 clones, around two fifths of them seen once, and the ten largest clones take 3% to 3.5%. Germline V lookup: CDR1 MGHRA, CDR2 YSYEKL. The germline V and J ends were trimmed by 4 bases and 3 bases, with 14 bases remaining between them. The CDR3 length is 15 residues. The sequencing input was CD4+ T cells sorted from blood. The origin of this receptor is a human donor with alopecia areata. The gene calls are TRBV4-1 and TRBJ2-3; D remains ambiguous. The CDR3: CASSLAPERTDTQYF. DNA for the CDR3: TGCGCCAGCAGCCTGGCACCTGAAAGGACAGATACGCAGTATTTT.